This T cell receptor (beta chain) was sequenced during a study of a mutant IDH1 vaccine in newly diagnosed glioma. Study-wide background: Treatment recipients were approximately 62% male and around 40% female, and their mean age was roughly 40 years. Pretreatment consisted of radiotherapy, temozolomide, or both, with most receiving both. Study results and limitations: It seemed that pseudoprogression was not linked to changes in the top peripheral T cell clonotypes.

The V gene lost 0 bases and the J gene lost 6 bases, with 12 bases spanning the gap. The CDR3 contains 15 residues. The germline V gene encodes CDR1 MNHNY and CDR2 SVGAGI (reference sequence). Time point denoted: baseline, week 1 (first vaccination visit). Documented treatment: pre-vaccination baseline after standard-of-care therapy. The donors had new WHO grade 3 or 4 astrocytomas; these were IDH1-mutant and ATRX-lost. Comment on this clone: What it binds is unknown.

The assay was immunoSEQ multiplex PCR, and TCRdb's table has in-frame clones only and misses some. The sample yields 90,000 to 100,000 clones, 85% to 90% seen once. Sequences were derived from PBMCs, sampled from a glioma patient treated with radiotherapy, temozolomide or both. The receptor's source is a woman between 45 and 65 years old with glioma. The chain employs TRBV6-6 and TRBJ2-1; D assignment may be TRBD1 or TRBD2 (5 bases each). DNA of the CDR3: TGTGCCAGCAGTTACTCGGCCTCAGGGAGCAATGAGCAGTTCTTC. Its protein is CASSYSASGSNEQFF.